This T cell receptor beta chain was retrieved from a study of T cell changes during pregnancy in multiple sclerosis. Clones were read by immunoSEQ multiplex PCR, and TCRdb kept only the in-frame ones, dropping some. The sample shows 75,000 to 100,000 clones, about nine tenths of them seen only once. Source: peripheral blood, taken after pregnancy. The TCR comes from a female donor in good health, enrolled as a control in a pregnancy study.

The CDR3: CASMRQTYEQYF. CDR3 nucleotides: TGTGCCAGCATGAGGCAGACCTACGAGCAGTACTTC. The chain recombines TRBV28 with TRBJ2-7, with D unresolved. CDR3 length equals 12 residues. The germline V and J ends were trimmed by 7 bases and 2 bases, with 9 bases remaining between them. Germline V gene sequence: CDR1 MDHEN, CDR2 SYDVKM.